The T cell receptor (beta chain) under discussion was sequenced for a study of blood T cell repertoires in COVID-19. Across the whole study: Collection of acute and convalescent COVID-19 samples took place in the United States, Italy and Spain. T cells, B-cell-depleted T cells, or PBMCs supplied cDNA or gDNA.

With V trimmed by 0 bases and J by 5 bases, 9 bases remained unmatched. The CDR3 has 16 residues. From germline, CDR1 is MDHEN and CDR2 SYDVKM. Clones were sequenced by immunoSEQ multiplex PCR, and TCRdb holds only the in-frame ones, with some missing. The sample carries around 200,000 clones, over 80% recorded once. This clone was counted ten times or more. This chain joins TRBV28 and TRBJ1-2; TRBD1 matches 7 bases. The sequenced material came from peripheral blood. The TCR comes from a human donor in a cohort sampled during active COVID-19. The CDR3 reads CASSLWGTVMTYGYTF. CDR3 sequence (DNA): TGTGCCAGCAGTTTATGGGGGACAGTGATGACTTATGGCTACACCTTC.